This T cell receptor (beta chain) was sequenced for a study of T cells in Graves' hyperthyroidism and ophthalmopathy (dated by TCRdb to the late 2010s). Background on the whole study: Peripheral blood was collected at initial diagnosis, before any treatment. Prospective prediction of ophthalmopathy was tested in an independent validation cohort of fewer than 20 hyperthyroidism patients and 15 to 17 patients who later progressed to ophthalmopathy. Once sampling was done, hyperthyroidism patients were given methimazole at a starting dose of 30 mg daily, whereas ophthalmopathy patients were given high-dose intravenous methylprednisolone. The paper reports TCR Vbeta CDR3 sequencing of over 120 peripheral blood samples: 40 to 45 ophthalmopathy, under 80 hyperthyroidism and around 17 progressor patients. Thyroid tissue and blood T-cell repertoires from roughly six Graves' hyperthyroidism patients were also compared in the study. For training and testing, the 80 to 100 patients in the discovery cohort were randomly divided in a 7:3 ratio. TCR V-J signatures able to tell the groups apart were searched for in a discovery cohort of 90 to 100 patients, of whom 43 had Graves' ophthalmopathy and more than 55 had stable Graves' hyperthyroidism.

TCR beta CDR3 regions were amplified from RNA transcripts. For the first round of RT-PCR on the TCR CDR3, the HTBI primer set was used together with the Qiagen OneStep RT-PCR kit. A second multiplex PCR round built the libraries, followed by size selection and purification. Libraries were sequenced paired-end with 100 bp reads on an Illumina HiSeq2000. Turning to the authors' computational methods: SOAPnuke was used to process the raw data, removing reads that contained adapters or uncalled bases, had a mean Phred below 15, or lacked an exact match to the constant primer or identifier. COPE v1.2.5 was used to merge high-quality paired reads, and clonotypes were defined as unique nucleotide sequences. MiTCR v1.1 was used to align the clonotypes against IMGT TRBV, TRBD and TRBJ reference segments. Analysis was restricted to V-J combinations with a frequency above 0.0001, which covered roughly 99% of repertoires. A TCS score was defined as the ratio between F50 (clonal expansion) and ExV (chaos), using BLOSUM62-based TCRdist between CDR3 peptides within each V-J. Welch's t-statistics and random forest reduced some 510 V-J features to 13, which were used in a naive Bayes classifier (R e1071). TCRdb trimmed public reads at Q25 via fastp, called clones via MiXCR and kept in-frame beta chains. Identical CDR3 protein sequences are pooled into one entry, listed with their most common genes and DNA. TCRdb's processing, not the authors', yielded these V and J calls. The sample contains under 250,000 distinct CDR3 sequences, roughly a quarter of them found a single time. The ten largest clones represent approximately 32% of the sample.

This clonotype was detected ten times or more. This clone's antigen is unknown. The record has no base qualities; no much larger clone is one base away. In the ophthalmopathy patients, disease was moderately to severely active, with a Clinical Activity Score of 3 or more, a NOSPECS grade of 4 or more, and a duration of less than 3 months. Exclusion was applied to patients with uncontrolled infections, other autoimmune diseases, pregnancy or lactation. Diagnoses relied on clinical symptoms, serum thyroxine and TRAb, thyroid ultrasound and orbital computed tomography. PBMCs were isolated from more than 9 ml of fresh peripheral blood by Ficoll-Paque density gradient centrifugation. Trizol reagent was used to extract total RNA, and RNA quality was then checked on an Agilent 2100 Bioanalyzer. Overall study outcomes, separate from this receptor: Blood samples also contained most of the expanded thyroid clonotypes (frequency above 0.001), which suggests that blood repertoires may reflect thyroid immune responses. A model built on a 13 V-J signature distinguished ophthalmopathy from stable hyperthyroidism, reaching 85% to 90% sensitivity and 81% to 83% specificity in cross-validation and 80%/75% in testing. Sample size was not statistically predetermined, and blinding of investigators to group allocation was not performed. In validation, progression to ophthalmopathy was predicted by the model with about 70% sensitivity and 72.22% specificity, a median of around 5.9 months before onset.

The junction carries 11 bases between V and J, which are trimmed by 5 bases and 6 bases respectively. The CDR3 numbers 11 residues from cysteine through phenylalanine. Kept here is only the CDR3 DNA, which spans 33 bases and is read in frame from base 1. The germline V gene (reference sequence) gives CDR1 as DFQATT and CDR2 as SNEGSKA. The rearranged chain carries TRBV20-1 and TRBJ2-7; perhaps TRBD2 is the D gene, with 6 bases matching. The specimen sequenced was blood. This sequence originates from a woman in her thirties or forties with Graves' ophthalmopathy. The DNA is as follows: TGCAGTGCTCCCACCGGGGGCGAGCAGTACTTC. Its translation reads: CSAPTGGEQYF.